This TCR beta chain was profiled in a study of CXCR3-negative and CXCR3-positive naive CD8 T cells. General study results and limits: Fresh PBMCs served for most assays, and CXCR3 expression fell partially after cryopreservation. Whereas both naive subsets had comparably high diversity, memory CD8+ cells had much lower diversity.

About this clonotype: Its specificity is not known.

The TRB libraries of cDNA were built by UMI-labeled 5' RACE. TCRdb re-called the 5' RACE reads; one entry per CDR3 protein, DNA not given. Its clone listing holds some 130,000 distinct CDR3 sequences. Germline-derived CDR1 and CDR2 are SQVTM and ANQGSEA. CDR3 length: 14 amino acids. This clonotype was sampled from a human donor in good health. Some clones in this sample may be carry-over from other donors' samples. The chain joins TRBV29-1 to TRBJ2-1. Sequenced sample: naive CXCR3- CD8+ T cells from blood. Subset noted: CD45RO-CCR7+CD27+CD95- naive CD8+ T cells lacking CXCR3 (TNR3-). CDR3 in amino acids: CSVVGPTQVNEQFF.